These 6 T cell receptor beta chains were all obtained from the same sample, sequenced in a study of blood T cell repertoires in COVID-19. Some clones are missing from TCRdb's copy, which holds only in-frame ones; the method was immunoSEQ multiplex PCR. Among 130,000 to 150,000 clones listed, 87% were seen once. Sequenced material: PBMCs or T cells enriched from blood (not recorded which). The receptors come from a man between 60 and 75 years old who had recovered from COVID-19.

CDR3 loop: CASSFRTSWSYEQYF. The CDR3 DNA is TGTGCCAGCAGCTTTCGGACTAGCTGGTCCTACGAGCAGTACTTC. The chain combines TRBV7-2 with TRBJ2-7; 8 bases align to TRBD2. Trimming at V came to 3 bases and at J to 1 base, leaving 5 bases not matched to a gene. CDR3 length: 15 residues. CDR1 is SGHTA, CDR2 FQGNSA, per germline.

The chain has TRBV30 and TRBJ2-2, with TRBD1 as a possible D gene (5 bases). Germline CDR1 and CDR2: GTSNPN and SVGIG (reference sequence). The V gene lost 3 bases and the J gene lost 7 bases, with 9 bases spanning the gap. The CDR3 consists of 12 residues. The chain's CDR3 is CAWRGQFGELFF. The CDR3 region has the DNA TGTGCCTGGAGAGGACAATTCGGGGAGCTGTTTTTT.

The chain recombines TRBV3-1 (or the pseudogene TRBV3-2) with TRBJ2-7; D gene ambiguous. The V end was cut by 4 bases, the J end by 7 bases, with 11 bases between. The CDR3 extends over 12 amino acids. Germline V gene lookup returns CDR1 LGHDT and CDR2 YNNKEL (reference sequence). CDR3 nucleotides: TGTGCCAGCAGCCGAGGTGGAGTTGAGCAGTACTTC. Its protein product is CASSRGGVEQYF.

The chain recombines TRBV7-2 with TRBJ1-6; D perhaps matches TRBD1 (6 bases). Germline V gene sequence: CDR1 SGHTA, CDR2 FQGNSA. V was clipped by 7 bases and J by 2 bases, with 12 bases between them. This CDR3 spans 15 amino acids. CDR3 bases: TGTGCCAGCAAGCAGGGGTGGACCTATAATTCACCCCTCCACTTT. This gives the protein CASKQGWTYNSPLHF.

As for this clone: The same CDR3 also results from other DNA sequences found in this sample. CDR3 DNA sequence: TGTGCCACCAGCAGAGACCGAGTCTCTGGAAACACCATATATTTT. This encodes CATSRDRVSGNTIYF. V is TRBV15 and J is TRBJ1-3; D not certain. The V end lost 0 bases, the J end lost 0 bases, and 6 bases lay between the germline ends. The CDR3 covers 15 residues. Germline CDR1 and CDR2: LNHNV and YYDKDF (reference sequence).

The rearrangement uses TRBV3-1 (or the pseudogene TRBV3-2) and TRBJ2-7; 7 bases are shared with TRBD2. Germline CDR1 reads LGHDT; CDR2 reads YNNKEL (reference sequence). The CDR3 sequence is 15 residues long. J gave up 1 base and V 4 bases, and 7 bases lay outside the gene matches. This CDR3 is CASSLAGTTSYEQYF. CDR3 DNA: TGTGCCAGCAGCCTCGCCGGGACTACTTCCTACGAGCAGTACTTC.